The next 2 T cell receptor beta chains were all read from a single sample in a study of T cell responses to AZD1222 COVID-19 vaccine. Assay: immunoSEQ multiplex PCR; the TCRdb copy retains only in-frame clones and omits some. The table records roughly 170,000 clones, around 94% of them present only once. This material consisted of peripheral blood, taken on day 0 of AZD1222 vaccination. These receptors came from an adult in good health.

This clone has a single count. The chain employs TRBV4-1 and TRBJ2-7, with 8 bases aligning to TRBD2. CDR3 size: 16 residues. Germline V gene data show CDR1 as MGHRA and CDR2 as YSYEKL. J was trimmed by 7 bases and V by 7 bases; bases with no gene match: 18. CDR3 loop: CASTAGTGGGQREQYF. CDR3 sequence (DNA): TGCGCCAGCACCGCGGGAACCGGCGGGGGGCAGCGAGAGCAGTACTTC.

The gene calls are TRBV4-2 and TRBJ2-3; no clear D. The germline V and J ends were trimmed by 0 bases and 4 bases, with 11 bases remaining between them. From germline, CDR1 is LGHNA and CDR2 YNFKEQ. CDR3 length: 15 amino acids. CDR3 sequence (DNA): TGTGCCAGCAGCCAAGAGCTGGGTTCCGCAGATACGCAGTATTTT. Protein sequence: CASSQELGSADTQYF.